The clone carrying this T cell receptor (beta chain) was observed a handful of times. The use of a sample-barcoded 5' primer and a J-beta primer mix characterized a second PCR of 7 to 11 cycles. Each of the samples gave a minimum of 3 million paired-end reads that contained CDR3. A single record per CDR3 protein comes from TCRdb applying MiXCR to the 5' RACE reads. This sample has more than 1.4 million distinct CDR3 sequences, with roughly 45% found just once. The sample belongs to a study of blood T cells in healthy people across ages. V lost 1 base and J lost 3, with 14 bases in between. Germline assignment: CDR1 WNHNN and CDR2 SYGVQD (reference sequence). CDR3 length: 16 residues.

The origin of this receptor is a woman younger than 35 in good health. The sample was blood. The chain joins TRBV10-1 to TRBJ2-3; a possible D gene is TRBD2 (5 bases). The CDR3 region has the DNA TGCGCCAGCAGTGAGTTTCGGGGTCCAGGAACAGATACGCAGTATTTT. Its translation is CASSEFRGPGTDTQYF.